What follows describes a single T cell receptor (beta chain). Its antigen remains unidentified. No base quality information exists; no much larger clone differs at one position. The data stem from a study of T cell changes during pregnancy in multiple sclerosis (dated by TCRdb to between 2017 and 2020). About the full investigation: The study examined how the T cell repertoire changed over the course of pregnancy in women with multiple sclerosis.

The germline ends are 14 bases apart after V is trimmed by 3 bases and J by 3 bases. Inclusive of the bounding cysteine and phenylalanine, the CDR3 is 15 residues long. CDR3 DNA is the only sequence kept; it has 45 bases, read in frame from the first base. From a lookup of the germline V gene, CDR1 and CDR2 are SGHDN and FVKESK. The receptor library was made with the immunoSEQ multiplex PCR assay. Sourced from immuneACCESS, this table was stored by TCRdb with only in-frame sequences that have V and J called. A share of the clones is absent; for the studies checked, an unresolved V gene accounts for under half, and the remainder has no known explanation. Here the sample has under 40,000 clones; about nine tenths occur a single time. Around 10% of the sample lies in the top ten.

The rearranged segments are TRBV14 and TRBJ1-1, and TRBD1 may be the D gene, going by 5 matching bases. The sequence was obtained from a female donor with multiple sclerosis, enrolled in a pregnancy study. Sequencing was performed on CD8+ T cells from peripheral blood mononuclear cells, taken before pregnancy. The DNA sequence reads TGTGCCAGCAGCCAGATCCAGGGAGGCCACACTGAAGCTTTCTTT. Its protein product is CASSQIQGGHTEAFF.